One T cell receptor beta chain is described in this entry. As yet, its antigen is unknown. This specimen belongs to a study of cytomegalovirus exposure and HLA in healthy donors. Looked up from germline, CDR1 is SQVTM and CDR2 is ANQGSEA. CDR3 size: 12 residues. Trimming took off 3 bases at V and 4 bases at J, with 9 bases between the two ends. Produced via immunoSEQ multiplex PCR; TCRdb's table is partial and in-frame only. The sample includes around 52,000 clones, 88% seen only once; the top ten take 6% to 8%. Findings and caveats of the study: Most observed TCR sequences were rare, whereas some public TCRs were detected in many donors. The study listed approximately 170 cytomegalovirus-associated TCR beta chains.

The donors belonged to the roughly 110-subject validation cohort, separate from the approximately 700-subject first cohort. Sequenced: PBMCs. This TCR was recovered from a woman younger than 45 in good health and CMV-seronegative. The V gene is TRBV29-1, the J gene TRBJ1-2, with D maybe TRBD1 (6 bases). The CDR3 loop is CSVEGGPYGYTF. In DNA form, the CDR3 reads TGCAGCGTTGAGGGGGGGCCCTATGGCTACACCTTC. Using reference TRBV29-1 and TRBJ1-2 for the parts outside the CDR3, the full variable domain is SAVISQKPSRDICQRGTSLTIQCQVDSQVTMMFWYRQQPGQSLTLIATANQGSEATYESGFVIDKFPISRPNLTFSTLTVSNMSPEDSSIYLCSVEGGPYGYTFGSGTRLTVV.